This is a list of T cell receptor beta chains from one sample in a study of shared clonotypes between healthy human individuals. Only in-frame clones appear in the TCRdb table, and some are missing; sequencing was by immunoSEQ multiplex PCR. The table lists fewer than 650,000 clones, 60% to 85% of them singletons, with over 10% in the top ten. The sample taken for sequencing was PBMCs. The receptor set was obtained from a woman aged 40 to 49 in good health. Some clones in this sample may be carry-over from other donors' samples. CDR3s include the opening cysteine and the closing phenylalanine or tryptophan. The D gene is left open where the match is weak. Clone size is given for some rows only: seen once, a few or many times, or a class if the clone is expanded.

TRBJ2-7 TRBV19 NA TRBD2 CASSTPGSGSAYEQYF TGTGCCAGTAGTACTCCGGGGAGCGGGAGTGCCTACGAGCAGTACTTC
TRBJ2-1 TRBV18 NA NA CASSPLSGWWDYNEQFF TGTGCCAGCTCACCACTCTCGGGGTGGTGGGACTACAATGAGCAGTTCTTC
TRBJ2-7 TRBV6-5 NA TRBD2 CASSYSRGRAGYEQYF TGTGCCAGCAGTTACTCCCGAGGGAGGGCCGGGTACGAGCAGTACTTC
TRBJ2-3 TRBV11-2 NA TRBD2 CASSLTFKREGTDTQYF TGTGCCAGCAGCTTAACTTTCAAGCGGGAGGGCACAGATACGCAGTATTTT
TRBJ2-7 TRBV15 NA TRBD1 CATSRDLGGQGRYEQYF TGTGCCACCAGCAGAGATCTGGGGGGACAGGGTAGATACGAGCAGTACTTC
TRBJ1-3 TRBV7-9 few NA CASSRDGISGNTIYF TGTGCCAGCAGCCGGGACGGGATCTCTGGAAACACCATATATTTT
TRBJ2-2 TRBV2 NA NA CASTSTRDGELFF TGTGCCAGCACGTCTACCAGGGACGGGGAGCTGTTTTTT
TRBJ1-2 TRBV9 once NA CASSEVGQGQSYTF TGTGCCAGCAGCGAAGTTGGGCAGGGGCAAAGCTACACCTTC
TRBJ1-2 TRBV7-2 NA NA CASSASGLYNYGYTF TGTGCCAGCAGCGCTTCAGGGCTCTATAACTATGGCTACACCTTC
TRBJ2-7 TRBV5-1 NA NA CASSSGTGSYEQYF TGCGCCAGCAGCTCCGGGACGGGATCCTACGAGCAGTACTTC
TRBJ2-7 TRBV2 NA NA CASSPGRGAYEQYF TGTGCCAGCAGTCCTGGGAGGGGGGCCTACGAGCAGTACTTC
TRBJ2-1 TRBV5-1 NA TRBD1 CASSLGTGNNEQFF TGCGCCAGCAGCTTGGGGACAGGGAACAATGAGCAGTTCTTC
TRBJ1-2 TRBV30 many TRBD1 CAWSARDRLKGYTF TGTGCCTGGAGTGCCCGGGACAGGTTAAAGGGCTACACCTTC
TRBJ2-3 TRBV29-1 NA NA CSVTASTDTQYF TGCAGCGTAACGGCTAGCACAGATACGCAGTATTTT
TRBJ2-7 TRBV30 NA TRBD1 CAWQPDRGYDEQYF TGTGCCTGGCAGCCGGACAGGGGGTATGACGAGCAGTACTTC
TRBJ2-7 TRBV27 few NA CASSHGTLNSYEQYF TGTGCCAGCAGTCACGGGACGCTAAACTCCTACGAGCAGTACTTC
TRBJ1-1 TRBV5-4 few TRBD1 CASSWGQGDTEAFF TGTGCCAGCAGCTGGGGACAGGGAGACACTGAAGCTTTCTTT
TRBJ1-2 TRBV9 once NA CASSVGAGASYGYTF TGTGCCAGCAGCGTAGGGGCAGGTGCATCCTATGGCTACACCTTC
TRBJ2-2 TRBV30 NA NA CAWRGAGTGELFF TGTGCCTGGAGGGGGGCTGGGACCGGGGAGCTGTTTTTT
TRBJ2-1 TRBV7-6 NA NA CASSSGTSHNEQFF TGTGCCAGCAGCTCTGGAACTAGCCACAATGAGCAGTTCTTC
TRBJ2-7 TRBV5-6 once TRBD2 CASSETSGRAYEQYF TGTGCCAGCAGCGAGACTAGCGGGAGGGCCTACGAGCAGTACTTC
TRBJ2-7 TRBV28 NA NA CAAKGFYEQYF TGTGCCGCCAAGGGTTTCTACGAGCAGTACTTC
TRBJ1-1 TRBV5-1 few NA CASSSKDSLRTEAFF TGCGCCAGCAGCTCGAAGGACAGTTTAAGGACTGAAGCTTTCTTT
TRBJ1-5 TRBV19 NA TRBD1 CASSAGQGVRGNQPQHF TGTGCCAGTAGTGCGGGACAGGGGGTAAGGGGCAATCAGCCCCAGCATTTT
TRBJ2-7 TRBV7-2 NA NA CASTQGRRTSYEQYF TGTGCCAGCACCCAAGGGAGGAGGACAAGCTACGAGCAGTACTTC
TRBJ2-1 TRBV29-1 NA TRBD2 CSANRGLAGGIGNEQFF TGCAGCGCCAATAGAGGTCTAGCGGGAGGAATCGGCAATGAGCAGTTCTTC
TRBJ2-5 TRBV7-3 NA NA CASSLSRDQGTQYF TGTGCCAGCAGCTTAAGCAGGGACCAAGGGACCCAGTACTTC
TRBJ2-2 TRBV5-1 NA TRBD1 CASSPGQDGVRRELFF TGCGCCAGCAGCCCAGGACAGGACGGCGTAAGAAGGGAGCTGTTTTTT
TRBJ2-7 TRBV6-6 few TRBD2 CASSPGLAGAYEQYF TGTGCCAGCAGTCCGGGACTAGCGGGAGCTTACGAGCAGTACTTC
TRBJ2-7 TRBV15 NA TRBD2 CATSRELAGGSYEQYF TGTGCCACCAGCAGAGAACTAGCGGGCGGCTCCTACGAGCAGTACTTC
TRBJ2-7 TRBV5-1 NA NA CASSPTLTNPGEQYF TGCGCCAGCAGCCCGACACTGACGAACCCAGGCGAGCAGTACTTC
TRBJ1-4 TRBV6-5 NA NA CASSYSAGIGEKLFF TGTGCCAGCAGTTACTCAGCAGGGATAGGAGAAAAACTGTTTTTT
TRBJ2-1 TRBV5-1 NA TRBD2 CASSLGLAGVDEQFF TGCGCCAGCAGCTTGGGACTAGCGGGAGTTGATGAGCAGTTCTTC
TRBJ1-1 TRBV28 NA TRBD1 CASSNDRGEAFF TGTGCCAGCAGTAATGACAGGGGGGAAGCTTTCTTT
TRBJ1-1 TRBV11-3 NA NA CASSSRGQNTEAFF TGTGCCAGCAGCTCACGCGGTCAGAACACTGAAGCTTTCTTT
TRBJ1-2 TRBV5-1 NA NA CASSLDGPDGYTF TGCGCCAGCAGCTTGGACGGGCCGGACGGCTACACCTTC
TRBJ2-7 TRBV29-1 many TRBD2 CSVEVSGTYEQYF TGCAGCGTTGAAGTTAGCGGGACCTACGAGCAGTACTTC
TRBJ2-1 TRBV7-8 NA TRBD1 CASSLAQGNEQFF TGTGCCAGCAGCTTAGCACAGGGGAATGAGCAGTTCTTC
TRBJ1-2 TRBV4-3 NA NA CASKGNVGYTF TGCGCCAGCAAGGGGAATGTTGGCTACACCTTC
TRBJ1-4 TRBV2 NA NA CASSEVSNEKLFF TGTGCCAGCAGTGAAGTTTCTAATGAAAAACTGTTTTTT
TRBJ2-6 TRBV21-1 NA NA CASSNSPAGGDGANVLTF TGTGCCAGCAGCAATTCCCCCGCGGGAGGGGATGGGGCCAACGTCCTGACTTTC
TRBJ2-7 TRBV27 NA TRBD1 CASSRQGDYEQYF TGTGCCAGCAGTCGACAGGGCGACTACGAGCAGTACTTC
TRBJ1-5 TRBV19 NA TRBD1 CASSILGQGIGQPQHF TGTGCCAGTAGTATTTTGGGACAGGGGATTGGGCAGCCCCAGCATTTT
TRBJ2-7 TRBV4-1 NA TRBD2 CASSQGSSGKSYEQYF TGCGCCAGCAGCCAAGGGTCGAGCGGGAAGTCCTACGAGCAGTACTTC
TRBJ2-7 TRBV10-3 NA NA CAISEGGTYEQYF TGTGCCATCAGTGAGGGAGGAACCTACGAGCAGTACTTC
TRBJ2-2 TRBV4-3 many NA CASSQEVQANTGELFF TGCGCCAGCAGCCAAGAGGTACAGGCGAACACCGGGGAGCTGTTTTTT
TRBJ2-5 TRBV2 NA TRBD2 CASHRTRSDQETQYF TGTGCCAGTCACCGGACTAGGTCAGACCAAGAGACCCAGTACTTC
TRBJ2-2 TRBV2 NA TRBD2 CASSETKGLAGGLSTGELFF TGTGCCAGCAGTGAAACCAAGGGACTAGCGGGAGGGCTGAGCACCGGGGAGCTGTTTTTT
TRBJ1-5 TRBV5-6 NA TRBD1 CASSPNMDRGQPQHF TGTGCCAGCAGCCCCAACATGGACAGGGGGCAGCCCCAGCATTTT
TRBJ2-2 TRBV9 NA TRBD2 CASSVALAGNTGELFF TGTGCCAGCAGCGTTGCCCTAGCGGGTAACACCGGGGAGCTGTTTTTT
TRBJ2-5 TRBV29-1 NA TRBD2 CSVGTSGREEQYF TGCAGCGTTGGTACTAGCGGGAGAGAAGAGCAGTACTTC
TRBJ2-3 TRBV27 NA NA CASSSPAAPGEVSDTQYF TGTGCCAGCAGTTCACCCGCGGCCCCTGGGGAAGTTTCAGATACGCAGTATTTT
TRBJ1-3 TRBV7-8 few NA CASSLGTTGNTIYF TGTGCCAGCAGCTTAGGAACTACTGGAAACACCATATATTTT
TRBJ1-2 TRBV7-6 NA TRBD1 CASSLEGRGRVGYTF TGTGCCAGCAGCTTAGAGGGCAGGGGGAGAGTAGGCTACACCTTC
TRBJ2-5 TRBV9 NA NA CASSVLGAQETQYF TGTGCCAGCAGCGTTCTAGGGGCCCAAGAGACCCAGTACTTC
TRBJ2-2 TRBV27 NA NA CASRLGATGELFF TGTGCCAGCAGACTGGGGGCGACCGGGGAGCTGTTTTTT
TRBJ2-7 TRBV18 NA NA CASSPGVRSGITGQYF TGTGCCAGCTCACCAGGTGTCCGGTCTGGAATCACCGGTCAGTACTTC
TRBJ2-5 TRBV15 NA TRBD1 CATSRDGPGGEVETQYF TGTGCCACCAGCAGAGACGGGCCAGGGGGCGAGGTAGAGACCCAGTACTTC
TRBJ2-2 TRBV5-1 NA NA CASSLAPPPNTGELFF TGCGCCAGCAGCTTGGCCCCGCCGCCGAACACCGGGGAGCTGTTTTTT